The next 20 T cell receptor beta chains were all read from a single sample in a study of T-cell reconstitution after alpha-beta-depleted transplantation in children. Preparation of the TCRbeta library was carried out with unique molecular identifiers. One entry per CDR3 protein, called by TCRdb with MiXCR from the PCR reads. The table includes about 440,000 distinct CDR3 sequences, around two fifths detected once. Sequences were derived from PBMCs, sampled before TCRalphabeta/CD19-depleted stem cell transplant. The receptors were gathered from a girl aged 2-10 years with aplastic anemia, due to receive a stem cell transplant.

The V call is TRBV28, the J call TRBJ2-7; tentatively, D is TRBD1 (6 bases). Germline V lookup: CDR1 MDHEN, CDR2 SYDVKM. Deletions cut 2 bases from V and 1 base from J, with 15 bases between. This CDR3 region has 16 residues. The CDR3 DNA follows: TGTGCCAGCAGTTTAGGGGGCAGGGTAGGATCCTACGAGCAGTACTTC. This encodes CASSLGGRVGSYEQYF.

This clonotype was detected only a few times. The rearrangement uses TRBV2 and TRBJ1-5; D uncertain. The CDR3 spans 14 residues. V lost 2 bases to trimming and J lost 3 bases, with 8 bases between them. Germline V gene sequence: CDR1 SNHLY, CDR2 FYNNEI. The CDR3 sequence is CASSERGHNQPQHF. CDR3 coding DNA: TGTGCCAGCAGTGAACGCGGCCACAATCAGCCCCAGCATTTT.

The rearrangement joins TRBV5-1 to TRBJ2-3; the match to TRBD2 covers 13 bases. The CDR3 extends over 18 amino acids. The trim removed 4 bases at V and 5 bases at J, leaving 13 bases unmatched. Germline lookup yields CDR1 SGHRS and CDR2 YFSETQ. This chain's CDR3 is CASSPNPLAGGQRDTQYF. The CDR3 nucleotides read TGCGCCAGCAGCCCGAACCCACTAGCGGGGGGGCAGAGAGATACGCAGTATTTT.

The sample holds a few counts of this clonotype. The CDR3 nucleotides are TGTGCCAGCAGTTACCCGAGTTCCGGGACAGGGGTCTCTGGGGCCAACGTCCTGACTTTC. Translated, it gives CASSYPSSGTGVSGANVLTF. This chain uses TRBV6-2 or TRBV6-3 with TRBJ2-6; 10 nucleotides align to TRBD1. After removal of 2 bases from V and 0 bases from J, the junction contained 10 bases not matched to a gene. Germline loops: CDR1 MNHEY, CDR2 SVGEGT. The CDR3 loop spans 20 amino acids.

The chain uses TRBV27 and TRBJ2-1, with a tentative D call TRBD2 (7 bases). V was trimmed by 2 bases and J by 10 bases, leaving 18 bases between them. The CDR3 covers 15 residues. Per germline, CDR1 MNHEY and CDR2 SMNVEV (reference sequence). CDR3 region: CASSLIVGGAREQFF. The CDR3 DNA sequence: TGTGCCAGCAGTTTAATTGTAGGGGGGGCAAGGGAGCAGTTCTTC.

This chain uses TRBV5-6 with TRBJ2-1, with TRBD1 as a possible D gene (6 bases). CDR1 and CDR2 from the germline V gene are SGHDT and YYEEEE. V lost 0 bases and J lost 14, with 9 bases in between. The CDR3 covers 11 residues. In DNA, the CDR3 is TGTGCCAGCAGCTTGGGACAGGTGGAGTTCTTC. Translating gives CASSLGQVEFF.

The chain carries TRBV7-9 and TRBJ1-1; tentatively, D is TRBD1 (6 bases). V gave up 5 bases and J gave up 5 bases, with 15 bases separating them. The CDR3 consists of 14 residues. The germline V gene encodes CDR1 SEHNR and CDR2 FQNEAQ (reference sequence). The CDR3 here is CASSIQGWGTEAFF. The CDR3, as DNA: TGTGCCAGCAGCATTCAGGGGTGGGGGACTGAAGCTTTCTTT.

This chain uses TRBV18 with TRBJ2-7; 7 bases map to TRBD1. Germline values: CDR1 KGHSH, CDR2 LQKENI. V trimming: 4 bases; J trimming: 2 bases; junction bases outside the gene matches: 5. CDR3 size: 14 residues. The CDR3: CASSQSDRAYEQYF. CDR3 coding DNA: TGTGCCAGCTCACAAAGCGACAGGGCCTACGAGCAGTACTTC.

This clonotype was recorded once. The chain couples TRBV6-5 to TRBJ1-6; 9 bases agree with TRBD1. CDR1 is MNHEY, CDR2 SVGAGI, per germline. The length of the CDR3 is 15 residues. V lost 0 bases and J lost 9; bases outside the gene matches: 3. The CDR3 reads CASSYSGTGFSPLHF. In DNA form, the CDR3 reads TGTGCCAGCAGTTACTCGGGGACAGGGTTTTCACCCCTCCACTTT.

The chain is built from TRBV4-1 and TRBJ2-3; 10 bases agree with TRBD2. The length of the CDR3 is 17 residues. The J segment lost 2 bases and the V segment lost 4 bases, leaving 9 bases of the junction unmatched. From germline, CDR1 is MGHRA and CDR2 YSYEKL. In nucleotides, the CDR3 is TGCGCCAGCAGCCGAATAGGACTAGCGGAACCCACAGATACGCAGTATTTT. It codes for CASSRIGLAEPTDTQYF.

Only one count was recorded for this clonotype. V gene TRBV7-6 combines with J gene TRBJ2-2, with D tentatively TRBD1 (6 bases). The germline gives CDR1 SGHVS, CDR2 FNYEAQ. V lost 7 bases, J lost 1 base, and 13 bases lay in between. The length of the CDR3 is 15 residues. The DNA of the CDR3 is TGTGCCAGCACCCCCTGGGGGCGGAACACCGGGGAGCTGTTTTTT. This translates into CASTPWGRNTGELFF.

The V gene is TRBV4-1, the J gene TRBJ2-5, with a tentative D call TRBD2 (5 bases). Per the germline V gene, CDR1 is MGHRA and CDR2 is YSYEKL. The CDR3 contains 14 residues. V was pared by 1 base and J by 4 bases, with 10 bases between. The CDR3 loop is CASSQVQLGETQYF. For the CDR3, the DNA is TGCGCCAGCAGCCAAGTCCAACTAGGAGAGACCCAGTACTTC.

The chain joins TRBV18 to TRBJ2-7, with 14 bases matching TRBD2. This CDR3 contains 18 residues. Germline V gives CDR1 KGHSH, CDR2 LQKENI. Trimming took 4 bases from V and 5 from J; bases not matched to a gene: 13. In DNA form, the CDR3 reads TGTGCCAGCTCACGAACGCGTGGGACTAGCGGGAGAGTCGACGAGCAGTACTTC. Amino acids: CASSRTRGTSGRVDEQYF.

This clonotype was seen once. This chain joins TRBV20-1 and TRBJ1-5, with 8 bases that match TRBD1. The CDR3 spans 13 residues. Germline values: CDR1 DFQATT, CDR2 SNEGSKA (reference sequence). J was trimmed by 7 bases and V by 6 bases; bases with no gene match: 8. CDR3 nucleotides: TGCAGTGCCCGGGACAGGCAACTCCAGCCCCAGCATTTT. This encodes CSARDRQLQPQHF.

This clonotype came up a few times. The CDR3 DNA reads TGCAGTGGGGGCCGGGCCTTGAGGGATGAGCAGTTCTTC. It codes for CSGGRALRDEQFF. The chain uses TRBV20-1 and TRBJ2-1, with D perhaps TRBD1 or TRBD2 (5 bases each). The CDR3 has 13 residues. Per the germline V gene, CDR1 is DFQATT and CDR2 is SNEGSKA (reference sequence). V gave up 7 bases and J gave up 8 bases, with 18 bases separating them.

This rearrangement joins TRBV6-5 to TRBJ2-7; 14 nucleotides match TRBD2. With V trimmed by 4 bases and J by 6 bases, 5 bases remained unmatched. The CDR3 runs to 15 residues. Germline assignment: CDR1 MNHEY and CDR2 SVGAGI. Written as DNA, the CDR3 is TGTGCCAGCAGTTCCGGACTAGCGGGAGGTGGCGAGCAGTACTTC. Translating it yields CASSSGLAGGGEQYF.

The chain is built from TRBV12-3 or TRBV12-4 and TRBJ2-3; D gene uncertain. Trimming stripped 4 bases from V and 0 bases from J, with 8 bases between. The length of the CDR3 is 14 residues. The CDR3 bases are TGTGCCAGCAGTTCCCGACCCAGCACAGATACGCAGTATTTT. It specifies CASSSRPSTDTQYF.

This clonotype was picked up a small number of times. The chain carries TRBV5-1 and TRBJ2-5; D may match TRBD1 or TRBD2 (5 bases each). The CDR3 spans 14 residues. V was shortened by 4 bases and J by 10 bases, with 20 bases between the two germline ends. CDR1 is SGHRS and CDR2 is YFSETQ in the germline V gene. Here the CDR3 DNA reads TGCGCCAGCAGCCCAGGTCGGGGCCCCGGGGACCAGTACTTC. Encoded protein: CASSPGRGPGDQYF. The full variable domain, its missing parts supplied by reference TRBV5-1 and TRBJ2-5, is KAGVTQTPRYLIKTRGQQVTLSCSPISGHRSVSWYQQTPGQGLQFLFEYFSETQRNKGNFPGRFSGRQFSNSRSEMNVSTLELGDSALYLCASSPGRGPGDQYFGPGTRLLVL.

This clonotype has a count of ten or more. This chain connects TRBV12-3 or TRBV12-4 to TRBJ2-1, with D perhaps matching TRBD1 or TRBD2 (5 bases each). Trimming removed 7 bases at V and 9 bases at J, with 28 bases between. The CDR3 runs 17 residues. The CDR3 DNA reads TGTGCCAGCATCAGATACAATGGGGGAGTCGAGGGCGGTGAGCAGTTCTTC. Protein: CASIRYNGGVEGGEQFF.

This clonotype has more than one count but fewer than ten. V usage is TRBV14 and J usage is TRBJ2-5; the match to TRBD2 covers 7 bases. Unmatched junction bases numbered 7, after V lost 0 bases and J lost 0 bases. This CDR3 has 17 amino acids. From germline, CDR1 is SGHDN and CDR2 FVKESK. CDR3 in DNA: TGTGCCAGCAGCCAAGACGGACTAGTTCAAAACCAAGAGACCCAGTACTTC. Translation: CASSQDGLVQNQETQYF.